This T cell receptor beta chain stems from a study of blood T cell repertoires in COVID-19. Overall study: T cells, B-cell-depleted T cells, or PBMCs supplied cDNA or gDNA.

As originally analysed: Estimates of nucleated cell counts were drawn from the amplification of reference gene primers. Profiled with immunoSEQ multiplex PCR; TCRdb holds only in-frame clones, not every one. D and trimming were read from the DNA, whereas the V and J calls and clone size are those reported in that table. The profile shows about 240,000 clones, over 75% of them singletons. CDR3 length equals 18 residues. Per germline, CDR1 ENHRY and CDR2 SYGVKD. V was shortened by 4 bases and J by 0 bases, with 19 bases between the two germline ends. This chain joins TRBV10-3 and TRBJ2-1; TRBD2 is a possible D gene (5 bases). Sequenced material: peripheral blood. This sequence was found in a man between 50 and 59 years old with COVID-19, enrolled during active disease. The CDR3 region is CAISGGASGGSSYNEQFF. Written as DNA, the CDR3 is TGTGCCATCAGTGGAGGTGCCAGCGGAGGTAGCTCCTACAATGAGCAGTTCTTC.